This TCR beta chain was observed in a study of HIV-infected patients and healthy controls. Whole blood was used without fractionation, so all unsorted peripheral T cells were included. The sample holds many counts of this clonotype. Its specificity is unknown. cDNA was made from about 480 ng RNA using alpha and beta constant primers. Alpha and beta chain libraries were made separately by chain-specific third strand synthesis with multiplexing indices. The library got P5 and P7 elements plus a second index, then an approximately 25-cycle PCR. TCRdb independently ran MiXCR on the 5' RACE reads; one entry per CDR3 protein. The sample lists some 13,000 distinct CDR3 sequences; roughly 9.6% were seen once. The CDR3 spans 15 residues. Trimming cost V 0 bases and J 4 bases, with 15 bases left between them. Germline CDR1 and CDR2: SQVTM and ANQGSEA. General study results and limits: HIV-infected patients and controls differed significantly in mean usage of eight alpha and eight beta V genes.

This sequence joins TRBV29-1 and TRBJ1-2; no clear D. Sequencing was done on a sample of blood. This receptor was taken from an adult in good health. CDR3 bases: TGCAGCGTTGAAGATCGGCAGCCGCAAACCTATGGCTACACCTTC. Translation gives CSVEDRQPQTYGYTF.